This entry concerns a single TCR beta chain. The antigen this receptor binds is unknown. There are no base qualities to consult, and no much larger clone falls within one base. The entry originates in a study of blood T cell repertoires in COVID-19 (dated by TCRdb to about 2020). Looking at the study overall: The collaborator samples originated in the United States, Italy and Spain and spanned the acute and convalescent phases of COVID-19. The sample metadata nearly always contained a de-identified subject ID, COVID-19 status, age in years and sex. The prospective study material was composed of cDNA or gDNA derived from T cells, B-cell-depleted T cells, or PBMCs. Where available, HLA class I and class II types were taken from metadata supplied by the sample provider and were not determined by assay-based typing. The samples were drawn from the first 160 participants of the ongoing ImmuneRACE study and from 1,254 subjects provided by 6 global collaborators. The repertoires were released in a freely available public database meant as a resource for research on the immune response to SARS-CoV-2. Deeply sampled blood TCRbeta repertoires from subjects exposed to, actively infected with, or recovered from COVID-19 were included in the dataset.

Points the paper makes about the study in general: The amount of clinical and demographic metadata varied by source and participant and was provided uncurated.

Each collaborating institution followed its own protocols to collect whole blood in K2EDTA tubes. For TCRbeta analysis, collaborators shipped samples as frozen whole blood, isolated PBMCs, or DNA extracted from either of those sample types. TCRbeta CDR3 regions were amplified from genomic DNA using the immunoSEQ Assay, a bias-controlled multiplex PCR. Concerning the study's data processing: Nucleated cell counts per sample were estimated from amplification of reference gene primers within the assay. Sequence reads were collapsed and filtered to measure the absolute abundance of every unique TCRbeta CDR3 rearrangement. Productive Simpson clonality was computed per sample as the square root of Simpson's diversity index over productive rearrangements. The source is immuneACCESS, and TCRdb retained only in-frame sequences with V and J called. Part of the clones is not carried over; for the studies checked, unresolved V genes explain less than half of this, and the remainder is unexplained. That table is the source of V, J and clone size, and D and trimming were worked out from the DNA. The table for this sample lists over 130,000 clones; approximately 80% of them were counted only once. In total, the top ten clones hold under 2.5% of the sample.

Measured from the cysteine to the phenylalanine, the CDR3 is 13 residues long. The sequence is cut down to CDR3 DNA, 39 bases in frame from base 1. V is pruned by 5 bases and J by 4 bases, leaving 2 bases of the junction without a gene match. Looking up the germline V gene yields CDR1 ENHRY and CDR2 SYGVKD. The TCR sequence derives from a man between 65 and 85 years old with acute or convalescent COVID-19. The rearranged chain carries TRBV10-3 and TRBJ2-7, with 10 bases aligning to TRBD1. Sequencing was done on a sample of peripheral blood. The nucleotide sequence reads as follows: TGTGCCATCAGTTGGGACAGGGGATACGAGCAGTACTTC. Its translation is CAISWDRGYEQYF.